The 27 T cell receptor beta chains in this list originate from one sample, sequenced in a study of T cell clonality in common variable immunodeficiency. Sequencing used immunoSEQ multiplex PCR; TCRdb keeps in-frame clones, though not all of them. This sample has about 81,000 clones, each found more than once. Sequences were obtained from peripheral blood mononuclear cells. Every receptor here comes from a person aged 18 to 75 in good health.

Ten or more counts support this clone. The read terminates 3 residues ahead of where the CDR3 ends, so the germline J gene completes it. The gene calls are TRBV10-1 and TRBJ2-3; 7 nucleotides match TRBD1. Germline V gives CDR1 WNHNN, CDR2 SYGVQD (reference sequence). The J segment lost 1 base and the V segment lost 6 bases, leaving 4 bases of the junction unmatched. The CDR3 length is 14 residues. The CDR3 here is CASSTDRGTDTQYF. The sequenced CDR3 bases are TGCGCCAGCAGCACCGACAGGGGCACAGATACG.

This clone has ten or more counts. The read gets to within 3 residues of the CDR3 end, and the germline J gene fills in the rest. The chain joins TRBV20-1 to TRBJ1-1; unclear D gene. The CDR3 spans 14 residues. Germline V gene data show CDR1 as DFQATT and CDR2 as SNEGSKA (reference sequence). Trimming cost V 4 bases and J 0 bases, with 12 bases left between them. Partial CDR3 DNA: TGCAGTGCTACCCCCCCAGGATTGAACACTGAA. Amino acids: CSATPPGLNTE. The complete CDR3 protein is CSATPPGLNTEAFF.

This clone was picked up many times. The CDR3 is cut off 3 residues early in the read; its end comes from the germline J gene. The rearrangement uses TRBV5-1 and TRBJ2-3; 7 nucleotides line up with TRBD2. The junction had 11 bases not matched to a gene; V was cut back by 0 bases and J by 4 bases. CDR3 length: 17 residues. Germline CDR1 is SGHRS and CDR2 is YFSETQ. CDR3: CASSLAPGGRIADTQYF. The CDR3 DNA, read in part, is TGCGCCAGCAGCTTGGCCCCGGGGGGTCGAATTGCAGATACG.

This clone occurred many times. Read data end 3 residues before the CDR3 end; the end is taken from the germline J gene. The gene calls are TRBV20-1 and TRBJ1-1; D is possibly TRBD1 (5 bases). CDR1 is DFQATT and CDR2 is SNEGSKA in the germline V gene (reference sequence). V was cut by 6 bases and J by 4 bases, with 18 bases left in between. This CDR3 comprises 14 residues. The part of the CDR3 DNA that was read is TGCAGTGCCCAACCCGGTGGGGCGCCCACTGAA. Translated: CSAQPGGAPTE. In full, the CDR3 is CSAQPGGAPTEAFF.

This clone showed up just a few times. The missing CDR3 end, 3 residues past where the read stops, is filled in from the germline J gene. The genes are TRBV2 and TRBJ2-7; possibly TRBD1 for D (5 bases). CDR1 SNHLY and CDR2 FYNNEI come from the germline V gene. V was trimmed by 8 bases and J by 5 bases, leaving 10 bases between them. The CDR3 is 11 amino acids. The CDR3 loop reads CASAPRDEQYF. The DNA read from the CDR3 is TGTGCCAGCGCCCCCAGGGACGAG.

This clone came up many times. The CDR3 end falls 3 residues outside the read, so it is completed with the germline J gene. The J gene is TRBJ2-7, the V gene TRBV12-3 or TRBV12-4; 16 nucleotides agree with TRBD2. The CDR3 spans 17 residues. Losses at the gene ends were 5 bases for V and 5 bases for J; bases not matched to a gene: 9. The CDR3 protein is CASSPGTSGREAHEQYF. The sequenced CDR3 bases are TGTGCCAGCAGTCCAGGGACTAGCGGGAGGGAGGCCCACGAG.

In its sample, this clone was seen many times. The CDR3 reads CASSIDAGFTEAFF. The covered CDR3 bases are TGTGCCAGTAGTATCGACGCAGGGTTCACTGAA. The J gene is TRBJ1-1, the V gene TRBV19, with D perhaps TRBD1 (5 bases). The CDR3 goes on 3 residues after the read ends, and that part is filled in from the germline J gene. The germline V and J ends were trimmed by 3 bases and 4 bases, with 12 bases remaining between them. This CDR3 comprises 14 residues. Germline V gene data show CDR1 as LNHDA and CDR2 as SQIVND (reference sequence).

About this clone: The CDR3 extends 3 residues past the end of the read, so its final part is completed from the germline J gene. The sample holds other DNA sequences that translate to the same CDR3. The rearrangement uses TRBV6-1 and TRBJ2-2; 12 bases agree with TRBD1. This CDR3 is 16 amino acids long. V lost 4 bases and J lost 4; bases outside the gene matches: 4. The germline V gene encodes CDR1 MNHNS and CDR2 SASEGT. The CDR3 reads CASSAGDRGLTGELFF. The part of the CDR3 DNA that was read is TGTGCCAGCAGTGCCGGGGACAGGGGGCTCACCGGGGAG.

This clone was detected many times. With the read ending 3 residues before the CDR3 end, the germline J gene is used to fill in that end. This sequence joins TRBV7-9 and TRBJ2-1; 11 bases map to TRBD2. Germline loops: CDR1 SEHNR, CDR2 FQNEAQ (reference sequence). The CDR3 has 15 residues. V lost 4 bases, J lost 8 bases, and 7 bases stayed unmatched. The CDR3 DNA, read in part, is TGTGCCAGCAGCTCGAGGACTAGCGGGTGGCATGAG. Translation gives CASSSRTSGWHE. The whole CDR3 protein is CASSSRTSGWHEQFF.

The table lists this clone with many counts. The CDR3 end is not reached by the read, which stops 3 residues before it; the germline J gene fills it in. The sample has other DNA sequences that encode this CDR3 too. V is TRBV11-3 and J is TRBJ2-7; 9 nucleotides line up with TRBD1. Trimming at V came to 3 bases and at J to 3 bases, leaving 0 bases not matched to a gene. The CDR3 consists of 13 residues. Germline V CDR1 and CDR2: SGHNT, YENEEA. Here the CDR3 reads CASSLDRGYEQYF. CDR3 bases read: TGTGCCAGCAGCTTGGACAGGGGCTACGAG.

This clone showed up many times. An end of the junction differs from the germline gene, which may be a read error. The sequenced CDR3 bases are TGCGCCAGCAGCCAAGATCCCACGGGGACAGGGGGCAACTATGGC. Residues: CASSQDPTGTGGNYG. In full, the CDR3 is CASSQDPTGTGGNYGYTF. The chain joins TRBV4-2 to TRBJ1-2, with TRBD1 identical over 12 bases. The read stops 3 residues short of the end of the CDR3; the missing end is completed from the germline J gene. The CDR3 has 18 residues. CDR1 is LGHNA, CDR2 YNFKEQ, per germline.

This clone was counted only a few times. The read terminates 3 residues ahead of where the CDR3 ends, so the germline J gene completes it. The chain carries TRBV10-2 and TRBJ2-7; the D is unclear. The CDR3 sequence is 13 residues long. The V end was cut by 5 bases, the J end by 2 bases, with 10 bases between. From germline, CDR1 is WSHSY and CDR2 SAAADI. The CDR3 is CASSITAAYEQYF. The CDR3 DNA, read in part, is TGCGCCAGCAGTATTACTGCCGCCTACGAG.

A remark on this clone: The read gets to within 3 residues of the CDR3 end, and the germline J gene fills in the rest. This rearrangement joins TRBV19 to TRBJ1-5; D gene uncertain. The germline CDR1 and CDR2 sequences are LNHDA and SQIVND (reference sequence). Trimming took off 4 bases at V and 2 bases at J, with 27 bases between the two ends. The CDR3 runs to 20 residues. The sequenced part of the CDR3 DNA is TGTGCCAGTAGTACTAACCCCGGCGGGGTTTGGGGTTCGGGCAATCAGCCC. This codes for CASSTNPGGVWGSGNQP. The entire CDR3 protein is CASSTNPGGVWGSGNQPQHF. Based on the CDR3 plus reference TRBV19 and TRBJ1-5, the full variable domain is DGGITQSPKYLFRKEGQNVTLSCEQNLNHDAMYWYRQDPGQGLRLIYYSQIVNDFQKGDIAEGYSVSREKKESFPLTVTSAQKNPTAFYLCASSTNPGGVWGSGNQPQHFGDGTRLSIL.

At least ten counts were recorded for this clone. Incomplete CDR3 DNA: TGTGCCAGCAGCCAAGAGGCAGGGGGTCAGCCC. Its protein product is CASSQEAGGQP. The entire CDR3 protein is CASSQEAGGQPQHF. The chain uses TRBV3-1 (or the pseudogene TRBV3-2) and TRBJ1-5; TRBD1 aligns across 7 bases. The read terminates 3 residues ahead of where the CDR3 ends, so the germline J gene completes it. CDR1 and CDR2 from the germline V gene are LGHDT and YNNKEL (reference sequence). The V segment lost 0 bases and the J segment 6 bases; nucleotides outside the gene matches: 2. The CDR3 totals 14 residues.

This clone was detected ten times or more. The CDR3 is cut off 3 residues early in the read; its end comes from the germline J gene. The rearrangement links TRBV7-9 to TRBJ2-1, with a weak D call TRBD1 (5 bases). This CDR3 has 15 residues. CDR1 and CDR2 (germline): SEHNR, FQNEAQ (reference sequence). Trimming removed 2 bases from V and 1 base from J, with 9 bases in between. CDR3 protein: CASSLFQGSYNEQFF. The CDR3 bases that were read are TGTGCCAGCAGCTTATTTCAGGGTTCCTACAATGAG.

This clone was seen many times. CDR3 bases read: TGCGCCAGCAGCTTCATAGGGGGGGCGTGGGAAAAA. Protein: CASSFIGGAWEK. The whole CDR3 region reads CASSFIGGAWEKLFF. V usage is TRBV4-1 and J usage is TRBJ1-4, with D possibly TRBD1 on 6 matching bases. With the read ending 3 residues before the CDR3 end, the germline J gene is used to fill in that end. Trimming stripped 5 bases from V and 8 bases from J, with 18 bases between. Germline values: CDR1 MGHRA, CDR2 YSYEKL. The CDR3 has 15 residues.

The CDR3 DNA, read in part, is TGCAGTGCTGTAAGCCCCGGACAGGGCAATCAGCCC. Amino acid sequence: CSAVSPGQGNQP. The whole CDR3 protein is CSAVSPGQGNQPQHF. The chain joins TRBV20-1 to TRBJ1-5, with 7 positions matching TRBD1. The CDR3 end is not reached by the read, which stops 3 residues before it; the germline J gene fills it in. The ends lost 5 bases at V and 2 bases at J; junction bases unmatched: 9. There are 15 residues in the CDR3. The V gene's germline CDR1 is DFQATT and CDR2 SNEGSKA (reference sequence).

This clone has at least ten counts. The germline gene is not matched at one end of the junction; a read error may be the cause. The read falls 3 residues short of the CDR3 end, and the missing part is taken from the germline J gene. The chain employs TRBV11-3 and TRBJ2-1; 10 bases align to TRBD2. Germline CDR1 SGHNT, CDR2 YENEEA. The CDR3 consists of 15 residues. This CDR3 reads CASSSLAGSSNEQFF. CDR3 DNA (partial): TGTGCCAGCAGCTCACTAGCGGGGTCCTCCAATGAG.

This clone was recorded at least ten times. Read data end 3 residues before the CDR3 end; the end is taken from the germline J gene. The chain has TRBV5-1 and TRBJ2-1, with 7 positions matching TRBD2. The junction had 4 bases not matched to a gene; V was cut back by 4 bases and J by 0 bases. CDR3 size: 15 residues. Germline CDR1 and CDR2: SGHRS and YFSETQ. CDR3 DNA (partial): TGCGCCAGCAGCATTAGCGGGTTCTCCTACAATGAG. Amino acid sequence: CASSISGFSYNE. The CDR3 in its entirety is CASSISGFSYNEQFF.

The table lists this clone with a few counts. The CDR3 is cut off 3 residues early in the read; its end comes from the germline J gene. The V call is TRBV13, the J call TRBJ2-7; 8 bases match TRBD2. V dropped 0 bases and J dropped 0; count of bases not matched to a gene: 7. This CDR3 region has 17 residues. CDR1 and CDR2 from the germline V gene are PRHDT and FYEKMQ (reference sequence). CDR3 residues: CASSLGHRREDSYEQYF. The covered CDR3 bases are TGTGCCAGCAGCTTAGGCCATAGGCGGGAGGACTCCTACGAG.

In its sample, this clone was seen many times. The read ends 3 residues before the CDR3 terminus; that terminus is restored from the germline J gene. The rearrangement uses TRBV7-2 and TRBJ1-6; the match to TRBD1 covers 7 bases. This CDR3 is 15 amino acids long. Germline V CDR1 and CDR2: SGHTA, FQGNSA. Trimming removed 2 bases from V and 5 bases from J; junction bases left unmatched: 3. CDR3 DNA (partial): TGTGCCAGCAGCTTACTTGGGACAGATAATTCACCC. Translation: CASSLLGTDNSP. The whole CDR3 is CASSLLGTDNSPLHF.

This clone was seen ten or more times. The CDR3 end falls 3 residues outside the read, so it is completed with the germline J gene. This chain joins TRBV28 and TRBJ2-2; D is ambiguous. This CDR3 spans 11 amino acids. Per germline, CDR1 MDHEN and CDR2 SYDVKM. The germline V and J ends were trimmed by 8 bases and 2 bases, with 3 bases remaining between them. The DNA read from the CDR3 is TGTGCCAGCTTAAACACCGGGGAG. Protein: CASLNTGE. The whole CDR3 reads CASLNTGELFF.

This clone came up many times. The CDR3 end lies 3 residues beyond the end of the read and is filled in from the germline J gene. V and J are TRBV20-1 and TRBJ2-3, with TRBD2 identical over 12 bases. Unmatched junction bases numbered 5, after V lost 4 bases and J lost 3 bases. The CDR3 consists of 15 residues. Germline CDR1 is DFQATT and CDR2 is SNEGSKA (reference sequence). CDR3: CSATGLAGPTDTQYF. Partial CDR3 DNA: TGCAGTGCTACCGGACTAGCGGGACCGACAGATACG.

This clone was counted many times. Read coverage stops 3 residues before the CDR3 terminus; the germline J gene supplies the remainder. The genes are TRBV12-3 or TRBV12-4 and TRBJ2-3, with a possible D match to TRBD2 (6 bases). The CDR3 is made up of 16 amino acids. V was shortened by 5 bases and J by 2 bases, with 17 bases between the two germline ends. CDR3 bases read: TGTGCCAGCAGTCCGGGACTCTCTATGATCACAGATACG. Residues: CASSPGLSMITDT. The CDR3 in full is CASSPGLSMITDTQYF.

In its sample, this clone was seen a few times. The observed sequence ends 3 residues before the CDR3 terminus, with the missing tail filled in from the germline J gene. This chain connects TRBV10-1 to TRBJ2-1; possible D gene TRBD2, 6 bases. The V gene lost 9 bases and the J gene lost 0 bases, with 15 bases spanning the gap. Germline V lookup: CDR1 WNHNN, CDR2 SYGVQD (reference sequence). The CDR3 totals 15 residues. CDR3 sequence: CARLGPGSSYNEQFF. Partial CDR3 DNA: TGCGCCAGGCTGGGGCCCGGGAGCTCCTACAATGAG.

At least ten counts were recorded for this clone. The sequenced fragment ends 3 residues before the CDR3 boundary, so the rest is inferred from the germline J gene. The chain employs TRBV10-1 and TRBJ2-2; 10 nucleotides agree with TRBD2. CDR3 length: 16 residues. The germline gives CDR1 WNHNN, CDR2 SYGVQD (reference sequence). V lost 5 bases, J lost 0 bases, and 3 bases stayed unmatched. The sequenced CDR3 bases are TGCGCCAGCAGTATAGCGGGAGGCGCGAACACCGGGGAG. Its protein is CASSIAGGANTGE. The complete CDR3 sequence is CASSIAGGANTGELFF.

In its sample, this clone was seen many times. The read ends 3 residues before the CDR3 terminus; that terminus is restored from the germline J gene. This sequence joins TRBV20-1 and TRBJ2-1, with 9 bases that match TRBD1. V was clipped by 5 bases and J by 5 bases; unmatched bases: 13. Germline V CDR1 and CDR2: DFQATT, SNEGSKA (reference sequence). This CDR3 contains 16 residues. The CDR3 bases that were read are TGCAGTGCTGGGACAGGGTTTCCGGGAGGAAACAATGAG. It encodes CSAGTGFPGGNNE. From start to end, the CDR3 is CSAGTGFPGGNNEQFF.